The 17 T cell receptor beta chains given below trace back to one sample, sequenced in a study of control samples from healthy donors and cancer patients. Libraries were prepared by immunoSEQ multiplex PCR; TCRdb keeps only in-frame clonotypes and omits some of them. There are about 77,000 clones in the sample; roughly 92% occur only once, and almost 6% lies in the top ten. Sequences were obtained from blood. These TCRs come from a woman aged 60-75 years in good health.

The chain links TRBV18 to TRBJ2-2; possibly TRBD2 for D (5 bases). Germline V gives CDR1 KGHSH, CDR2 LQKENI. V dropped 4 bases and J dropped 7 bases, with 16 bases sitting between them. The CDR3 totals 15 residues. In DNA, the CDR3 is TGTGCCAGCTCACTGGCTAGCCCCAAGGGCGGGGAGCTGTTTTTT. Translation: CASSLASPKGGELFF. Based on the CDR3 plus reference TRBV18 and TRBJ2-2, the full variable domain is NAGVMQNPRHLVRRRGQEARLRCSPMKGHSHVYWYRQLPEEGLKFMVYLQKENIIDESGMPKERFSAEFPKEGPSILRIQQVVRGDSAAYFCASSLASPKGGELFFGEGSRLTVL.

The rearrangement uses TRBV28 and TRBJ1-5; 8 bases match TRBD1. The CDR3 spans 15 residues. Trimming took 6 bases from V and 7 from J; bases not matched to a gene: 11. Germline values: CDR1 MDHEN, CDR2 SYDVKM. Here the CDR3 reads CASSPAGTGRQPQHF. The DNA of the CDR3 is TGTGCCAGCAGCCCTGCCGGGACAGGTCGCCAGCCCCAGCATTTT.

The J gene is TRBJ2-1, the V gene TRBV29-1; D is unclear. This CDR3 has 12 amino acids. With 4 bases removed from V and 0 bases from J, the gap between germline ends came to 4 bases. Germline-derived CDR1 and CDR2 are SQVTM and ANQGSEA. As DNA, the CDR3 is TGCAGCGTTGGAAACTCCTACAATGAGCAGTTCTTC. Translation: CSVGNSYNEQFF.

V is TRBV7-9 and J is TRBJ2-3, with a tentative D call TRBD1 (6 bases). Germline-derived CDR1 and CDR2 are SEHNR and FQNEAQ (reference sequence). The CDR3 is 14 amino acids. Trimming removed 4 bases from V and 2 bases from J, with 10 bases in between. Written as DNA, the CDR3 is TGTGCCAGCAGCTACACAGGGATCACAGATACGCAGTATTTT. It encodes CASSYTGITDTQYF.

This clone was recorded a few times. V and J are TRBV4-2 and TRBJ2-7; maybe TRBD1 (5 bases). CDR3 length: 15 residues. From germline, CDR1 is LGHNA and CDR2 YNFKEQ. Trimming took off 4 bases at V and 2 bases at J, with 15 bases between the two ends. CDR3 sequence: CASSLTGAKAYEQYF. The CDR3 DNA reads TGTGCCAGCAGCCTTACTGGGGCAAAAGCCTACGAGCAGTACTTC.

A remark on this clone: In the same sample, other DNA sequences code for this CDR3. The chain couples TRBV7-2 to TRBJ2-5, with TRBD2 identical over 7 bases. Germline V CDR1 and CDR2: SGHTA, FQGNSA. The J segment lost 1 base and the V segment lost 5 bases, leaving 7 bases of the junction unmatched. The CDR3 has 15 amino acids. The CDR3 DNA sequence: TGTGCCAGCAGCCTTTCTAGCGGAAGCCAAGAGACCCAGTACTTC. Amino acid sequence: CASSLSSGSQETQYF.

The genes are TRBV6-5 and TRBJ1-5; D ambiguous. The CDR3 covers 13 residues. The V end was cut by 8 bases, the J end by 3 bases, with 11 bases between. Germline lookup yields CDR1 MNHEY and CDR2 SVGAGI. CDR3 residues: CASGWTVNQPQHF. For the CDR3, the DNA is TGTGCCAGCGGATGGACGGTCAATCAGCCCCAGCATTTT.

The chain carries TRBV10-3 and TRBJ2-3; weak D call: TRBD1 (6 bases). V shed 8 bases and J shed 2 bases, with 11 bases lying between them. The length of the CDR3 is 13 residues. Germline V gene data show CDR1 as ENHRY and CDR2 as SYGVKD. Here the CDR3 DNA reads TGTGCCATCGGAAGGGGGAACACAGATACGCAGTATTTT. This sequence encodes CAIGRGNTDTQYF.

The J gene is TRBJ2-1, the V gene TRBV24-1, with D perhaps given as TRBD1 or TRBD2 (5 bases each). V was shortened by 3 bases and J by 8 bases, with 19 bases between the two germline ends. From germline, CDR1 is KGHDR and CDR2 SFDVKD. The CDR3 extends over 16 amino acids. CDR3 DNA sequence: TGTGCCACCAGTGATCAGCGCCTCTCCCTGGGGGATGAGCAGTTCTTC. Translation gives CATSDQRLSLGDEQFF.

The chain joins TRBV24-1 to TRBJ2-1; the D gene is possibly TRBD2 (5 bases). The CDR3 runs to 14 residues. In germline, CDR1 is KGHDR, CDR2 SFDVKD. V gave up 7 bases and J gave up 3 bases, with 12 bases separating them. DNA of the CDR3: TGTGCCACCAGAGGCTCCGGGAACTACAATGAGCAGTTCTTC. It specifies CATRGSGNYNEQFF.

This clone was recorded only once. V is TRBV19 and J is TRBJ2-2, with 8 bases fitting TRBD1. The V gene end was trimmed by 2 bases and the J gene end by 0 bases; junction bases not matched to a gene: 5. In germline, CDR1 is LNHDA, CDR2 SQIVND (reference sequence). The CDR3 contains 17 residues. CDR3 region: CASSIRVGQANTGELFF. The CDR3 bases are TGTGCCAGTAGTATAAGGGTGGGACAGGCGAACACCGGGGAGCTGTTTTTT.

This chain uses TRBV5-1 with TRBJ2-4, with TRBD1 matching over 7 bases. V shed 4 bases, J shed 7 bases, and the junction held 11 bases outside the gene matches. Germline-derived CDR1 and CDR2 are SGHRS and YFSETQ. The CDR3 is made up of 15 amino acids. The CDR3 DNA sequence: TGCGCCAGCAGCCCATCTTCGACAGGGAAGAACATTCAGTACTTC. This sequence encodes CASSPSSTGKNIQYF. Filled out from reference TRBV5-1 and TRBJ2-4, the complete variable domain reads KAGVTQTPRYLIKTRGQQVTLSCSPISGHRSVSWYQQTPGQGLQFLFEYFSETQRNKGNFPGRFSGRQFSNSRSEMNVSTLELGDSALYLCASSPSSTGKNIQYFGAGTRLSVL.

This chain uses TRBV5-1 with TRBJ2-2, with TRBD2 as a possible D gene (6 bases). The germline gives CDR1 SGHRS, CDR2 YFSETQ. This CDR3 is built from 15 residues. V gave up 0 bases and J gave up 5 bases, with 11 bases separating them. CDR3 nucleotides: TGCGCCAGCAGCTTGGGGGCGGGGAGGACCGGGGAGCTGTTTTTT. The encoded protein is CASSLGAGRTGELFF.

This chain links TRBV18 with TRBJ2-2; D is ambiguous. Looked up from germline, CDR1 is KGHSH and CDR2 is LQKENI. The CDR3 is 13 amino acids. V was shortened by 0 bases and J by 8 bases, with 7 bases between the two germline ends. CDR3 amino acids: CASSPPPPGELFF. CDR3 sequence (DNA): TGTGCCAGCTCACCACCTCCTCCTGGGGAGCTGTTTTTT.

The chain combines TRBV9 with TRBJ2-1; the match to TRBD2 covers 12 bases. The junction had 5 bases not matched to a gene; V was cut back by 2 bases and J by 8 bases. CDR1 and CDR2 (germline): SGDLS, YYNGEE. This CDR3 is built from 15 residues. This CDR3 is CASSVGLAGGHEQFF. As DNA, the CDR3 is TGTGCCAGCAGCGTGGGGCTAGCGGGAGGGCATGAGCAGTTCTTC.

CDR3 in amino acids: CASKELSEQYF. In DNA, the CDR3 is TGTGCCAGCAAAGAATTATCCGAGCAGTACTTC. This chain joins TRBV27 and TRBJ2-7; no clear D. The germline CDR1 and CDR2 sequences are MNHEY and SMNVEV (reference sequence). The CDR3 covers 11 residues. The germline V and J ends were trimmed by 7 bases and 6 bases, with 10 bases remaining between them.

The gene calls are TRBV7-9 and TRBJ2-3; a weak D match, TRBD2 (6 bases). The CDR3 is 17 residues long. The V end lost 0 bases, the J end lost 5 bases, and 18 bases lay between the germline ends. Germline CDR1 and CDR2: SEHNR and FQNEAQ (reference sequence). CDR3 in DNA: TGTGCCAGCAGCTTAGCTTTCTCGGGAGTCTTTAAAGATACGCAGTATTTT. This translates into CASSLAFSGVFKDTQYF.